Shown below are 11 T cell receptor beta chains from a single sample sequenced in a study of Graves' ophthalmopathy and Graves' hyperthyroidism listed by TCRdb under 2018. Sequenced using an Illumina HiSeq 2000. TCR beta CDR3 regions were amplified from RNA transcripts for repertoire sequencing. The first round of RT-PCR was done with HTBI primers and the Qiagen OneStep RT-PCR kit, and was followed by a second round of multiplex PCR, then size selection and purification. TCRdb took the public reads, trimmed them with fastp at Q25, ran MiXCR for clone calling and kept in-frame beta chains. CDR3 protein sequences are deduplicated, and each keeps its most common genes and DNA. The sample contains approximately 700,000 distinct CDR3 sequences, about 40% of them found a single time. The top ten constitute 3.3% of the sample. Material for sequencing was peripheral blood. The receptors here all came from an adult man with Graves' ophthalmopathy.

Details on this clonotype: Possible read error: a much larger clone is one base away. The chain links TRBV19 to TRBJ1-1; no clear D gene. The germline V gene has CDR1 LNHDA and CDR2 SQIVND (reference sequence). The CDR3 runs to 15 residues. Deletions cut 3 bases from V and 10 bases from J, with 21 bases between. Here the CDR3 reads CASSIGSPREEGAFF. The DNA for the CDR3 is TGTGCCAGTAGTATCGGTTCCCCGCGGGAGGAAGGAGCTTTCTTT.

In this sample, this clonotype turned up many times. The rearrangement links TRBV6-2 or TRBV6-3 to TRBJ2-7, with D possibly matching TRBD1 (6 bases). The V end lost 4 bases, the J end lost 5 bases, and 15 bases lay between the germline ends. The germline V gene has CDR1 MNHEY and CDR2 SVGEGT. This CDR3 is built from 14 residues. Written as DNA, the CDR3 is TGTGCCAGCAGTTTGACAGGTGTGCGGGACGAGCAGTACTTC. Protein sequence: CASSLTGVRDEQYF.

This chain links TRBV29-1 with TRBJ1-2; tentative D call: TRBD1 (6 bases). The CDR3 is 12 residues long. V lost 4 bases and J lost 5, with 11 bases in between. Germline V lookup: CDR1 SQVTM, CDR2 ANQGSEA. CDR3 loop: CSVGQVGYGYTF. The CDR3 DNA reads TGCAGCGTTGGACAGGTGGGGTATGGCTACACCTTC.

This clonotype showed up many times. V and J are TRBV7-9 and TRBJ2-7; D call uncertain. Trimming took 1 base from V and 3 from J, leaving 10 bases between them. Germline-derived CDR1 and CDR2 are SEHNR and FQNEAQ (reference sequence). The CDR3 has 14 amino acids. The CDR3 sequence is CASSLGGTGYEQYF. The CDR3, as DNA: TGTGCCAGCAGCTTAGGTGGCACCGGCTACGAGCAGTACTTC.

This clonotype appeared a single time. This chain links TRBV5-1 with TRBJ1-1, with D perhaps matching TRBD1 (5 bases). The CDR3 length is 14 residues. Germline V gene lookup returns CDR1 SGHRS and CDR2 YFSETQ. The V and J ends lost 4 bases and 6 bases respectively, with 16 bases between them. The CDR3 is CASSTLTAKAEAFF. The CDR3 nucleotides are TGCGCCAGCAGCACATTGACAGCGAAGGCTGAAGCTTTCTTT.

The gene calls are TRBV29-1 and TRBJ2-5, with a weak D call TRBD1 (6 bases). CDR3 length: 11 amino acids. V was clipped by 6 bases and J by 5 bases, with 10 bases between them. From germline, CDR1 is SQVTM and CDR2 ANQGSEA. The CDR3 here is CSVEGVETQYF. In DNA, the CDR3 is TGCAGCGTAGAGGGGGTTGAGACCCAGTACTTC.

The chain carries TRBV10-3 and TRBJ1-1; D gene uncertain. The CDR3 contains 11 residues. Trimming pared 0 bases from V and 4 bases from J, leaving 0 bases between. Germline V CDR1 and CDR2: ENHRY, SYGVKD. Here the CDR3 DNA reads TGTGCCATCAGTGAGTCCACTGAAGCTTTCTTT. Protein product: CAISESTEAFF.

This clonotype was detected a few times. J is TRBJ1-1 and V is TRBV6-5; D is possibly TRBD1 (5 bases). There are 17 residues in the CDR3. CDR1 is MNHEY, CDR2 SVGAGI, per germline. V lost 0 bases, J lost 0 bases, and 14 bases lay in between. The DNA of the CDR3 is TGTGCCAGCAGTTACTCGAGAGACAGCCCTTTGAACACTGAAGCTTTCTTT. Residues: CASSYSRDSPLNTEAFF.

This rearrangement joins TRBV15 to TRBJ2-7; 10 bases agree with TRBD1. Germline assignment: CDR1 LNHNV and CDR2 YYDKDF (reference sequence). V lost 3 bases to trimming and J lost 2 bases; unmatched junction nucleotides: 4. The CDR3 extends over 15 amino acids. DNA of the CDR3: TGTGCCACCAGCAGTTTCGACAGGGGGCCCTACGAGCAGTACTTC. This gives the protein CATSSFDRGPYEQYF. Full variable domain (remainder filled in from reference TRBV15 and TRBJ2-7): DAMVIQNPRYQVTQFGKPVTLSCSQTLNHNVMYWYQQKSSQAPKLLFHYYDKDFNNEADTPDNFQSRRPNTSFCFLDIRSPGLGDTAMYLCATSSFDRGPYEQYFGPGTRLTVT.

The V call is TRBV7-9, the J call TRBJ1-6; D possibly corresponds to TRBD1 (5 bases). Trimming removed 5 bases from V and 11 bases from J, with 19 bases in between. The CDR3 is made up of 15 amino acids. Germline assignment: CDR1 SEHNR and CDR2 FQNEAQ (reference sequence). The CDR3 nucleotides read TGTGCCAGCAGCCTCGGGACCGAACTCCCGGCACCCCTCCACTTT. This encodes CASSLGTELPAPLHF. The complete variable domain, with remaining parts taken from reference TRBV7-9 and TRBJ1-6, reads DTGVSQNPRHKITKRGQNVTFRCDPISEHNRLYWYRQTLGQGPEFLTYFQNEAQLEKSRLLSDRFSAERPKGSFSTLEIQRTEQGDSAMYLCASSLGTELPAPLHFGNGTRLTVT.

This chain uses TRBV29-1 with TRBJ2-5; no clear D. The CDR3 has 12 amino acids. Germline assignment: CDR1 SQVTM and CDR2 ANQGSEA. Trimming shortened V by 6 bases and J by 5 bases, and 13 bases separated the two germline ends. CDR3 residues: CSVGADGETQYF. The CDR3 region has the DNA TGCAGCGTAGGCGCGGATGGTGAGACCCAGTACTTC.